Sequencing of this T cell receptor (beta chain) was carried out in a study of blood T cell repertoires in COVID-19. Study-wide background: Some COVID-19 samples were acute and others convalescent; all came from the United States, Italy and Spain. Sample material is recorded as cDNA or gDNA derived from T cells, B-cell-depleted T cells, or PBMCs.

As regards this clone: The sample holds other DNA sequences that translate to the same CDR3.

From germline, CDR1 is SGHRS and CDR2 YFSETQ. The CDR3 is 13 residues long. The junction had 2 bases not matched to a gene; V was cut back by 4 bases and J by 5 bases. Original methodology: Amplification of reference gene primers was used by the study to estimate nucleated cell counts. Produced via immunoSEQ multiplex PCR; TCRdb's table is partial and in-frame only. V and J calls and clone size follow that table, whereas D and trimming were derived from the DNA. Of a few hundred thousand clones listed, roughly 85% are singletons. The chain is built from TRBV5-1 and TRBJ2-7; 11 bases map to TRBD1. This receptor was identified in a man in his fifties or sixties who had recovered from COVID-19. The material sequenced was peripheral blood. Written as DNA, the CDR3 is TGCGCCAGCAGCGGGGGACAGGGGGACGAGCAGTACTTC. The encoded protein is CASSGGQGDEQYF.